These T cell receptor beta chains were read from a single sample in a study of shared clonotypes between healthy human individuals. The method was immunoSEQ multiplex PCR; TCRdb's version includes in-frame clones alone and lacks a portion of them. Found here are 2.3 million or so clones, approximately 95% of them singletons; the top ten hold about 0.39%. The source material was naive CD4+ T cells from PBMCs. The receptors derive from a man aged 18 to 30 in good health. Some clones in this sample may be carry-over from other donors' samples. The CDR3 runs from the conserved cysteine through the conserved F or W. Each record gives: CDR3 protein, V gene, J gene.

CDR3 protein: CASSPFTTFTDTQYF
V gene: TRBV9
J gene: TRBJ2-3

CDR3 protein: CASSIAGLRTDTQYF
V gene: TRBV19
J gene: TRBJ2-3

CDR3 protein: CASSSSGVTDTQYF
V gene: TRBV18
J gene: TRBJ2-3

CDR3 protein: CASLDENQPQHF
V gene: TRBV28
J gene: TRBJ1-5

CDR3 protein: CASSYRGSNTGELFF
V gene: TRBV6-5
J gene: TRBJ2-2

CDR3 protein: CASSPLHPRDMPKNIQYF
V gene: TRBV27
J gene: TRBJ2-4

CDR3 protein: CASSLDGRRYNEQFF
V gene: TRBV5-1
J gene: TRBJ2-1

CDR3 protein: CSVANLKDRYEAFF
V gene: TRBV29-1
J gene: TRBJ1-1

CDR3 protein: CASSLSGTQETQYF
V gene: TRBV5-1
J gene: TRBJ2-5

CDR3 protein: CSGDVTGGETQYF
V gene: TRBV29-1
J gene: TRBJ2-5

CDR3 protein: CASSPQEGQTNYGYTF
V gene: TRBV9
J gene: TRBJ1-2

CDR3 protein: CASSFLTSGRTLVVNEQFF
V gene: TRBV27
J gene: TRBJ2-1

CDR3 protein: CASRPPGRDEQYF
V gene: TRBV19
J gene: TRBJ2-7

CDR3 protein: CAIRQGENTEAFF
V gene: TRBV10-3
J gene: TRBJ1-1

CDR3 protein: CASSDQGNGELFF
V gene: TRBV2
J gene: TRBJ2-2

CDR3 protein: CASSPEGKSQYF
V gene: TRBV27
J gene: TRBJ2-7

CDR3 protein: CATRVGTGGHEKLFF
V gene: TRBV15
J gene: TRBJ1-4

CDR3 protein: CASSRQTGTDTEAFF
V gene: TRBV5-1
J gene: TRBJ1-1

CDR3 protein: CASSPTGSNEKLFF
V gene: TRBV6-5
J gene: TRBJ1-4

CDR3 protein: CATSRGGWGQETQYF
V gene: TRBV15
J gene: TRBJ2-5

CDR3 protein: CAILWTGKIHSYEQFF
V gene: TRBV10-1
J gene: TRBJ2-1

CDR3 protein: CASDPGGVGEQYF
V gene: TRBV10-2
J gene: TRBJ2-7

CDR3 protein: CASSTPDRFGTEAFF
V gene: TRBV7-2
J gene: TRBJ1-1

CDR3 protein: CASSRTGGDVEKLFF
V gene: TRBV5-1
J gene: TRBJ1-4

CDR3 protein: CASSLNSGNTIYF
V gene: TRBV7-2
J gene: TRBJ1-3

CDR3 protein: CAISGVGRGNTEAFF
V gene: TRBV10-3
J gene: TRBJ1-1